The 12 T cell receptor beta chains below come from one sample, sequenced in a study of blood T cell repertoires in COVID-19. TCRdb's copy holds only in-frame clones and misses some; the assay was immunoSEQ multiplex PCR. The sample has 31,000 or so clones; 75% to 90% are singletons. The sequenced material came from peripheral blood. The receptors come from a man older than 75 with acute or convalescent COVID-19.

The chain combines TRBV11-3 with TRBJ2-1, with D perhaps matching TRBD2 (5 bases). V lost 0 bases and J lost 2, with 14 bases in between. CDR3 length equals 17 residues. Germline V gives CDR1 SGHNT, CDR2 YENEEA. CDR3 residues: CASSLDSSGATYNEQFF. For the CDR3, the DNA is TGTGCCAGCAGCTTAGATTCCAGCGGCGCCACCTACAATGAGCAGTTCTTC.

V usage is TRBV24-1 and J usage is TRBJ2-1; TRBD1 aligns across 9 bases. V gave up 8 bases and J gave up 4 bases; unmatched junction bases: 11. Germline V lookup: CDR1 KGHDR, CDR2 SFDVKD. The CDR3 spans 16 residues. For the CDR3, the DNA is TGTGCCACCACCCTGTCCCGGGACAGGGTATACAATGAGCAGTTCTTC. This translates into CATTLSRDRVYNEQFF.

The gene calls are TRBV11-3 and TRBJ2-2; possibly TRBD2 for D (6 bases). Looked up from germline, CDR1 is SGHNT and CDR2 is YENEEA. V lost 8 bases and J 2 bases, leaving 9 bases between the germline ends. The CDR3 length is 13 residues. DNA of the CDR3: TGTGCCAGCTTCGGGGGAAACACCGGGGAGCTGTTTTTT. Translation: CASFGGNTGELFF.

The chain employs TRBV5-1 and TRBJ2-7; D may be TRBD2 (6 bases). CDR3 length: 14 amino acids. Germline loops: CDR1 SGHRS, CDR2 YFSETQ. V was trimmed by 0 bases and J by 4 bases, leaving 11 bases between them. The chain's CDR3 is CASSLAPGRYEQYF. In nucleotides, the CDR3 is TGCGCCAGCAGCTTGGCGCCAGGGAGGTACGAGCAGTACTTC.

This clone appeared a few times. V is TRBV11-2 and J is TRBJ2-1; 13 nucleotides match TRBD2. Germline CDR1 is SGHAT and CDR2 is FQNNGV. Trimming at V came to 4 bases and at J to 15 bases, leaving 12 bases not matched to a gene. This CDR3 is 15 amino acids long. The CDR3 sequence: CASSSPRTSGSSRFF. For the CDR3, the DNA is TGTGCCAGCAGCTCCCCCCGGACTAGCGGGAGCTCGCGGTTCTTC.

The table lists this clone with a count of one. This chain connects TRBV5-1 to TRBJ1-5; 9 positions match TRBD1. V shed 4 bases and J 3 bases; nucleotides not matched to a gene: 14. Germline V gives CDR1 SGHRS, CDR2 YFSETQ. The CDR3 runs 18 residues. The CDR3 DNA sequence: TGCGCCAGCAGCCCCCCGGGGACAGGGTCCCCCGACAATCAGCCCCAGCATTTT. It yields the protein CASSPPGTGSPDNQPQHF.

The chain combines TRBV5-1 with TRBJ2-1, with 16 bases matching TRBD2. J lost 10 bases, V lost 3 bases, and 4 bases had no gene match. The CDR3 loop spans 15 amino acids. Germline V lookup: CDR1 SGHRS, CDR2 YFSETQ. This chain's CDR3 is CASSWGLAGGKEQFF. The DNA for the CDR3 is TGCGCCAGCAGCTGGGGACTAGCGGGAGGGAAGGAGCAGTTCTTC.

The CDR3 DNA follows: TGTGCCTGGAAGAGGGAGTCTCCTAGCGGGGATGAGCAGTTCTTC. It specifies CAWKRESPSGDEQFF. The rearrangement links TRBV30 to TRBJ2-1; 9 bases align to TRBD2. Germline V gene sequence: CDR1 GTSNPN, CDR2 SVGIG (reference sequence). V lost 4 bases, J lost 8 bases, and 12 bases stayed unmatched. The CDR3 consists of 15 residues.

The chain couples TRBV11-2 to TRBJ1-6, with 8 bases fitting TRBD1. This CDR3 region has 14 residues. With 4 bases clipped from V and 8 bases from J, the junction kept 4 bases outside the gene matches. Germline CDR1 is SGHAT and CDR2 is FQNNGV. CDR3 nucleotide sequence: TGTGCCAGCAGCTCACAACAGGGGGATTCACCCCTCCACTTT. The encoded protein is CASSSQQGDSPLHF.

V and J are TRBV7-2 and TRBJ2-1; 16 bases are shared with TRBD2. The V and J ends lost 5 bases and 0 bases, in that order; junction bases with no gene match: 7. Germline CDR1 SGHTA, CDR2 FQGNSA. CDR3 length: 19 amino acids. The CDR3 protein is CASSPKGLAGGSSYNEQFF. The CDR3 DNA reads TGTGCCAGCAGCCCCAAGGGACTAGCGGGAGGGAGCTCCTACAATGAGCAGTTCTTC. The full variable domain, its missing parts supplied by reference TRBV7-2 and TRBJ2-1, is GAGVSQSPSNKVTEKGKDVELRCDPISGHTALYWYRQSLGQGLEFLIYFQGNSAPDKSGLPSDRFSAERTGGSVSTLTIQRTQQEDSAVYLCASSPKGLAGGSSYNEQFFGPGTRLTVL.

The count of this clone is one. The genes are TRBV6-6 and TRBJ1-3; possibly TRBD1 for D (5 bases). Germline V gene lookup returns CDR1 MNHNY and CDR2 SVGAGI (reference sequence). The CDR3 consists of 14 residues. Trimming cost V 5 bases and J 1 base, with 9 bases left between them. The CDR3 region has the DNA TGTGCCAGCAGTCCCCCAGGGTCTGGAAACACCATATATTTT. The encoded protein is CASSPPGSGNTIYF.

The CDR3 loop is CSARSGVQGYEQYF. In DNA, the CDR3 is TGCAGCGCCCGCTCAGGGGTCCAAGGTTACGAGCAGTACTTC. V and J are TRBV29-1 and TRBJ2-7, with D tentatively TRBD1 (6 bases). CDR3 length equals 14 residues. V lost 7 bases, J lost 4 bases, and 20 bases lay in between. Germline CDR1 and CDR2: SQVTM and ANQGSEA.